The 23 T cell receptor beta chains below were found in one sample sequenced in a study of blood T cell repertoires in COVID-19. Clones were sequenced by immunoSEQ multiplex PCR, and TCRdb holds only the in-frame ones, with some missing. The sample yields about 86,000 clones, around 82% seen once. Input material: peripheral blood. These receptors were obtained from a woman of 80 years or more with acute or convalescent COVID-19.

This clone was seen a single time. This chain uses TRBV6-5 with TRBJ2-3, with 10 bases identical to TRBD2. The ends lost 6 bases at V and 6 bases at J; junction bases unmatched: 9. The CDR3 has 15 residues. Germline lookup yields CDR1 MNHEY and CDR2 SVGAGI. CDR3 protein: CASSDLAGVADTQYF. The CDR3 bases are TGTGCCAGCAGCGACCTAGCGGGAGTGGCTGATACGCAGTATTTT.

The V call is TRBV19, the J call TRBJ2-2; 7 bases are shared with TRBD2. The CDR3 is made up of 18 amino acids. The V segment lost 3 bases and the J segment 7 bases; nucleotides outside the gene matches: 17. Germline-derived CDR1 and CDR2 are LNHDA and SQIVND (reference sequence). The CDR3 region is CASSIWASGLSGVGELFF. The CDR3 nucleotides are TGTGCCAGTAGTATTTGGGCTAGCGGACTGAGTGGGGTCGGGGAGCTGTTTTTT.

The chain has TRBV5-1 and TRBJ2-3; 13 bases fit TRBD2. V gave up 4 bases and J gave up 0 bases; unmatched junction bases: 8. Germline V gene sequence: CDR1 SGHRS, CDR2 YFSETQ. The CDR3 sequence is 18 residues long. The CDR3 DNA reads TGCGCCAGCAGCCTATTGACTAGCGGGGGGACTAGCACAGATACGCAGTATTTT. Protein sequence: CASSLLTSGGTSTDTQYF. The full variable domain, completed using reference TRBV5-1 and TRBJ2-3, is KAGVTQTPRYLIKTRGQQVTLSCSPISGHRSVSWYQQTPGQGLQFLFEYFSETQRNKGNFPGRFSGRQFSNSRSEMNVSTLELGDSALYLCASSLLTSGGTSTDTQYFGPGTRLTVL.

V usage is TRBV2 and J usage is TRBJ2-7, with D possibly TRBD1 on 6 matching bases. The CDR3 loop spans 14 amino acids. Between the trimmed V and J ends, which lost 7 bases and 7 bases, there was a span of 20 bases. Germline lookup yields CDR1 SNHLY and CDR2 FYNNEI. CDR3 loop: CASIGDRPRGEQYF. CDR3 DNA: TGTGCCAGCATCGGAGACAGGCCGAGGGGAGAGCAGTACTTC.

V is TRBV6-1 and J is TRBJ1-2, with a possible D match to TRBD1 (5 bases). The CDR3 has 12 residues. Per germline, CDR1 MNHNS and CDR2 SASEGT. Between the trimmed V and J ends, which lost 1 base and 8 bases, there was a span of 8 bases. The CDR3 region is CASSEGGWGYTF. In nucleotides, the CDR3 is TGTGCCAGCAGTGAAGGGGGCTGGGGCTACACCTTC.

This chain connects TRBV7-9 to TRBJ2-3; TRBD2 is a possible D gene (5 bases). Between the trimmed V and J ends, which lost 7 bases and 0 bases, there was a span of 14 bases. CDR3 length equals 15 residues. Germline CDR1 SEHNR, CDR2 FQNEAQ (reference sequence). This CDR3 reads CASTKGAMSTDTQYF. CDR3 sequence (DNA): TGTGCCAGCACCAAGGGAGCGATGAGCACAGATACGCAGTATTTT.

The rearrangement links TRBV5-4 to TRBJ2-1, with 11 nucleotides matching TRBD2. Trimming at V came to 7 bases and at J to 0 bases, leaving 9 bases not matched to a gene. The CDR3 has 17 residues. CDR1 is SGHNT and CDR2 is YYREEE in the germline V gene (reference sequence). CDR3 DNA: TGTGCCAGCTCTGGGACTAGCGGAATAAGCTCCTACAATGAGCAGTTCTTC. Its protein product is CASSGTSGISSYNEQFF. Full variable domain (missing parts from reference TRBV5-4 and TRBJ2-1): ETGVTQSPTHLIKTRGQQVTLRCSSQSGHNTVSWYQQALGQGPQFIFQYYREEENGRGNFPPRFSGLQFPNYSSELNVNALELDDSALYLCASSGTSGISSYNEQFFGPGTRLTVL.

The rearrangement links TRBV5-4 to TRBJ1-1; D gene unclear. V lost 0 bases to trimming and J lost 1 base, with 7 bases between them. The CDR3 loop spans 14 amino acids. The germline CDR1 and CDR2 sequences are SGHNT and YYREEE (reference sequence). Here the CDR3 DNA reads TGTGCCAGCAGCTTGGACAGCAAGAACACTGAAGCTTTCTTT. Protein product: CASSLDSKNTEAFF.

The rearrangement joins TRBV9 to TRBJ2-7; 11 bases are shared with TRBD2. Trimming removed 0 bases from V and 3 bases from J; junction bases left unmatched: 8. The CDR3 totals 17 residues. Germline assignment: CDR1 SGDLS and CDR2 YYNGEE. The chain's CDR3 is CASSVGGLAGGNYEQYF. DNA of the CDR3: TGTGCCAGCAGCGTAGGCGGGTTAGCGGGAGGGAACTACGAGCAGTACTTC.

This clone was found a few times. The V gene is TRBV2, the J gene TRBJ1-1, with 8 nucleotides matching TRBD1. Germline V gene lookup returns CDR1 SNHLY and CDR2 FYNNEI. The CDR3 spans 15 residues. The J segment lost 3 bases and the V segment lost 7 bases, leaving 10 bases of the junction unmatched. The CDR3, as DNA: TGTGCCAGCATAACAGGGGGATATGCGGACACTGAAGCTTTCTTT. It specifies CASITGGYADTEAFF. The variable domain in full, with the rest retrieved from reference TRBV2 and TRBJ1-1, is EPEVTQTPSHQVTQMGQEVILRCVPISNHLYFYWYRQILGQKVEFLVSFYNNEISEKSEIFDDQFSVERPDGSNFTLKIRSTKLEDSAMYFCASITGGYADTEAFFGQGTRLTVV.

In the case of this clone: This sample also contains other DNA sequences that code for the same CDR3. V is TRBV6-5 and J is TRBJ1-5, with a possible D match to TRBD1 (6 bases). The germline gives CDR1 MNHEY, CDR2 SVGAGI. CDR3 size: 15 residues. The V and J ends lost 2 bases and 1 base respectively, with 9 bases between them. The CDR3: CASSYTRGSNQPQHF. For the CDR3, the DNA is TGTGCCAGCAGTTACACCAGGGGCAGCAATCAGCCCCAGCATTTT.

This chain connects TRBV6-5 to TRBJ1-5; no firm D call. This CDR3 has 13 residues. Trimming left V 0 bases short and J 5 bases short, with 5 bases between. Germline V CDR1 and CDR2: MNHEY, SVGAGI. This chain's CDR3 is CASSYSRDQPQHF. CDR3 nucleotide sequence: TGTGCCAGCAGTTACTCGAGGGATCAGCCCCAGCATTTT.

The table lists this clone with a few counts. The rearrangement uses TRBV11-2 and TRBJ2-7, with 12 bases lining up with TRBD2. The CDR3 spans 17 residues. The germline V gene has CDR1 SGHAT and CDR2 FQNNGV. The V gene end was trimmed by 2 bases and the J gene end by 6 bases; junction bases not matched to a gene: 11. As DNA, the CDR3 is TGTGCCAGCAGCTTACGGTTCCAGGGACTAGCGGGCAGCGAGCAGTACTTC. Its translation is CASSLRFQGLAGSEQYF.

The rearrangement uses TRBV5-1 and TRBJ2-2, with D maybe TRBD2 (5 bases). CDR3 length equals 14 residues. V gave up 4 bases and J gave up 4 bases, with 11 bases separating them. Looked up from germline, CDR1 is SGHRS and CDR2 is YFSETQ. In DNA, the CDR3 is TGCGCCAGCAGCACTGAGCGGAGCACCGGGGAGCTGTTTTTT. Amino acid sequence: CASSTERSTGELFF. Combining the CDR3 with reference TRBV5-1 and TRBJ2-2 gives the whole variable domain KAGVTQTPRYLIKTRGQQVTLSCSPISGHRSVSWYQQTPGQGLQFLFEYFSETQRNKGNFPGRFSGRQFSNSRSEMNVSTLELGDSALYLCASSTERSTGELFFGEGSRLTVL.

The chain combines TRBV3-1 (or the pseudogene TRBV3-2) with TRBJ2-1; no reliable D call. This CDR3 comprises 13 residues. The V and J ends lost 3 bases and 7 bases respectively, with 10 bases between them. CDR1 and CDR2 (germline): LGHDT, YNNKEL (reference sequence). The CDR3 is CASSHLRRNEQFF. The CDR3 DNA sequence: TGTGCCAGCAGCCACCTCCGTCGGAATGAGCAGTTCTTC.

The chain carries TRBV19 and TRBJ2-5, with a possible D match to TRBD2 (6 bases). Trimming took off 3 bases at V and 13 bases at J, with 27 bases between the two ends. From germline, CDR1 is LNHDA and CDR2 SQIVND (reference sequence). The CDR3 consists of 16 residues. The CDR3 here is CASSMGGLTPRTTSYF. CDR3 nucleotide sequence: TGTGCCAGTAGTATGGGAGGCCTAACCCCGAGAACTACTTCGTACTTC.

The genes are TRBV19 and TRBJ2-7, with a weak D call TRBD2 (6 bases). This CDR3 has 15 amino acids. Trimming took 1 base from V and 4 from J, leaving 14 bases between them. Germline lookup yields CDR1 LNHDA and CDR2 SQIVND (reference sequence). The CDR3 reads CASSIAQGGGYEQYF. DNA of the CDR3: TGTGCCAGTAGTATAGCCCAGGGAGGAGGGTACGAGCAGTACTTC.

CDR3 DNA: TGCGCCAGCAGCTTGGTGGTTGGCGGCGCCTACGAGCAGTACTTC. Its protein product is CASSLVVGGAYEQYF. The genes are TRBV5-1 and TRBJ2-7, with unresolved D. V was shortened by 0 bases and J by 2 bases, with 12 bases between the two germline ends. Germline CDR1 is SGHRS and CDR2 is YFSETQ. The CDR3 totals 15 residues.

The CDR3, as DNA: TGTGCCAGCAGTTTTGTCAGGGAGGCAAGCGGGGAGCTGTTTTTT. It yields the protein CASSFVREASGELFF. The J gene is TRBJ2-2, the V gene TRBV28; the D gene is possibly TRBD2 (6 bases). The CDR3 consists of 15 residues. Trimming took 3 bases from V and 7 from J, leaving 15 bases between them. Germline V gene sequence: CDR1 MDHEN, CDR2 SYDVKM.

This rearrangement joins TRBV29-1 to TRBJ1-2; the match to TRBD1 covers 8 bases. The CDR3 length is 13 residues. CDR1 SQVTM and CDR2 ANQGSEA come from the germline V gene. J was trimmed by 4 bases and V by 3 bases; bases with no gene match: 4. In DNA form, the CDR3 reads TGCAGCGTTGAGCCCACAGGGGGCTATGGCTACACCTTC. It codes for CSVEPTGGYGYTF.

This rearrangement joins TRBV21-1 to TRBJ1-4; TRBD1, the table's D call, was not compared with the DNA. TRBV21-1 represents a pseudogene. The CDR3 is 12 amino acids. The chain's CDR3 is CASRGLGEKLFF. The CDR3 DNA is TGTGCCAGCAGGGGGCTCGGGGAAAAACTGTTTTTT.

The V call is TRBV6-1, the J call TRBJ1-5; D gene uncertain. CDR3 length: 14 residues. V was pared by 1 base and J by 3 bases, with 7 bases between. The germline CDR1 and CDR2 sequences are MNHNS and SASEGT. CDR3 nucleotide sequence: TGTGCCAGCAGTGAAGGAGGGTACAATCAGCCCCAGCATTTT. Translated: CASSEGGYNQPQHF.

This chain uses TRBV7-6 with TRBJ2-3, with 8 bases identical to TRBD2. After removal of 2 bases from V and 0 bases from J, the junction contained 4 bases not matched to a gene. This CDR3 region has 16 residues. The germline gives CDR1 SGHVS, CDR2 FNYEAQ. Here the CDR3 reads CASSLSLAVSTDTQYF. As DNA, the CDR3 is TGTGCCAGCAGCTTATCACTAGCGGTTAGCACAGATACGCAGTATTTT.